This T cell receptor (beta chain) was retrieved from a study of T-cell reconstitution after alpha-beta-depleted transplantation in children. The TCRbeta library incorporated unique molecular identifiers. TCRdb reprocessed the PCR reads with MiXCR, giving one entry per CDR3 protein. This sample carries some 350,000 distinct CDR3 sequences, about a tenth of them seen once, and the ten largest clones take roughly 2.5%. From germline, CDR1 is LGHDT and CDR2 YNNKEL (reference sequence). Trimming shortened V by 0 bases and J by 5 bases, and 8 bases separated the two germline ends. The CDR3 consists of 14 residues.

The chain is built from TRBV3-1 and TRBJ2-1; D unresolved. Source: PBMCs from the stem cell graft donor, taken from the stem cell graft. This receptor was obtained from a human donor who donated a stem cell graft to a child with acute lymphoblastic leukemia. The chain's CDR3 is CASSQDWANNEQFF. CDR3 nucleotides: TGTGCCAGCAGCCAAGATTGGGCGAACAATGAGCAGTTCTTC.